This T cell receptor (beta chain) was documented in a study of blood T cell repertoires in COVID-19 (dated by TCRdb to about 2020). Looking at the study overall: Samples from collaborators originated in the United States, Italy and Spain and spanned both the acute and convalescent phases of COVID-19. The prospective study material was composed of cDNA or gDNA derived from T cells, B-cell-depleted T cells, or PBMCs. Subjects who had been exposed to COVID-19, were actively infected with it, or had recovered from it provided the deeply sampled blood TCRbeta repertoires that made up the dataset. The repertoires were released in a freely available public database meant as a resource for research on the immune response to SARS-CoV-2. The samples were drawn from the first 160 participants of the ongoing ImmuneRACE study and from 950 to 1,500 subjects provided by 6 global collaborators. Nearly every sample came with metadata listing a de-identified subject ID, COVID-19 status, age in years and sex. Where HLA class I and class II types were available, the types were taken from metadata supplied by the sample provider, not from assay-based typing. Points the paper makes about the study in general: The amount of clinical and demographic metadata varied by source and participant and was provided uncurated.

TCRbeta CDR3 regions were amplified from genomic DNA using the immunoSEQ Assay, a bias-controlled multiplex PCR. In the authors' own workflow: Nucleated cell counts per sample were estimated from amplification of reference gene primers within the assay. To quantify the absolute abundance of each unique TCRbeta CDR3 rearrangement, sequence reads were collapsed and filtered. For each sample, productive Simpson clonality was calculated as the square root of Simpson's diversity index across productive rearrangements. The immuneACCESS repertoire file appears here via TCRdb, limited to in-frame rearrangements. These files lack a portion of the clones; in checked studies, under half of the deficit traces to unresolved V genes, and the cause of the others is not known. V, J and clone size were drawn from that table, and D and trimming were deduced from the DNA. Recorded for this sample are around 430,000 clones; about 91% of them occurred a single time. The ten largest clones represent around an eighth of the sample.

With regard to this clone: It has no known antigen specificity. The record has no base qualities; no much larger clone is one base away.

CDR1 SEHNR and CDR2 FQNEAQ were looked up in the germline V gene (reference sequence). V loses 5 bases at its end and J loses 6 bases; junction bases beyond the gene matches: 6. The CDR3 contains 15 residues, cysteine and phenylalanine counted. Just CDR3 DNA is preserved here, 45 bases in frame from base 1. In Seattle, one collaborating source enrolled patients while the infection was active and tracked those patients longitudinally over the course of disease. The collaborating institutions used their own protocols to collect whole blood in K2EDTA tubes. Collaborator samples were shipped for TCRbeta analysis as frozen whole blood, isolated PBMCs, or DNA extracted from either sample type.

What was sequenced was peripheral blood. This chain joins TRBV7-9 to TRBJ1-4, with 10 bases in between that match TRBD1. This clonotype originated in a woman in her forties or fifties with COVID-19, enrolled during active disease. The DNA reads TGTGCCAGCAGCCCCGCCGGGACAGGGGATGAAAAACTGTTTTTT. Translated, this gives CASSPAGTGDEKLFF. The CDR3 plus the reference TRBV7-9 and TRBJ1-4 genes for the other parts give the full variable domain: DTGVSQNPRHKITKRGQNVTFRCDPISEHNRLYWYRQTLGQGPEFLTYFQNEAQLEKSRLLSDRFSAERPKGSFSTLEIQRTEQGDSAMYLCASSPAGTGDEKLFFGSGTQLSVL.